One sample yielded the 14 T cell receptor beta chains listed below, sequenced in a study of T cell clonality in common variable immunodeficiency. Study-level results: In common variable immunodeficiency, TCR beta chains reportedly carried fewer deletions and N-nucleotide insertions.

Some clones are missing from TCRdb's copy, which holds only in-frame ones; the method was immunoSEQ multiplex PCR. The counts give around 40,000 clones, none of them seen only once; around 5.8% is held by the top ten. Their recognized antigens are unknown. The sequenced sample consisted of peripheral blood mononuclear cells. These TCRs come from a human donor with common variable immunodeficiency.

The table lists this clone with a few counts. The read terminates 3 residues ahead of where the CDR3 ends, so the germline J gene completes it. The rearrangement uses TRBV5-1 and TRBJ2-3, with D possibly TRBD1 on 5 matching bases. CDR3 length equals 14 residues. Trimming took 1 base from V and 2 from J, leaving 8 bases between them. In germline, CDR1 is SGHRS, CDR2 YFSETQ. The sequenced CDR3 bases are TGCGCCAGCAGCTTGAAACAGGACACAGATACG. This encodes CASSLKQDTDT. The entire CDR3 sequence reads CASSLKQDTDTQYF.

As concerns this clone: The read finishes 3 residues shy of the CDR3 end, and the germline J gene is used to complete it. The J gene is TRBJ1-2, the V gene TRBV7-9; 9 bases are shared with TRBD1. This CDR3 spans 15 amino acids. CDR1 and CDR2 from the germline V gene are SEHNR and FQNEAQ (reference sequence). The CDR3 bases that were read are TGTGCCAGCAGCTCTACCCCGGGACAGGGAGGGTCG. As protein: CASSSTPGQGGS. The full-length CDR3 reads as CASSSTPGQGGSYTF.

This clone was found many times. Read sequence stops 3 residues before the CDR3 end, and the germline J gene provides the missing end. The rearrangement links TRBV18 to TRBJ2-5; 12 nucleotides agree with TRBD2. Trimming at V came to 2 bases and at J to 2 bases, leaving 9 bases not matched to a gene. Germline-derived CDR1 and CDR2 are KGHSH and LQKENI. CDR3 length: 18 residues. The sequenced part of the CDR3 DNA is TGTGCCAGCTCACCAGATTACCGACTAGCGGGGGAACAAGAGACC. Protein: CASSPDYRLAGEQET. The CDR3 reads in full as CASSPDYRLAGEQETQYF.

CDR3 in amino acids: CASRPAGAVETQYF. CDR3 DNA, as far as it was read: TGTGCCAGTAGGCCAGCGGGAGCCGTCGAGACC. This chain uses TRBV19 with TRBJ2-5, with TRBD2 matching over 8 bases. Coverage ceases 3 residues before the CDR3 finishes, and the germline J gene fills in the end. This CDR3 is built from 14 residues. Germline-derived CDR1 and CDR2 are LNHDA and SQIVND (reference sequence). After removal of 6 bases from V and 5 bases from J, the junction contained 8 bases not matched to a gene.

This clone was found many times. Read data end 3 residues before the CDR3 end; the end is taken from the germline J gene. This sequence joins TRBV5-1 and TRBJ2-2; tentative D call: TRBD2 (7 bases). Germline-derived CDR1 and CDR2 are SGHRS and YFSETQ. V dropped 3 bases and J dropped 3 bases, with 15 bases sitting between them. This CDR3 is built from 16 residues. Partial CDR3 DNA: TGCGCCAGCAGCTGGATGGGGGCGGGGGACACCGGGGAG. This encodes CASSWMGAGDTGE. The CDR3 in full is CASSWMGAGDTGELFF.

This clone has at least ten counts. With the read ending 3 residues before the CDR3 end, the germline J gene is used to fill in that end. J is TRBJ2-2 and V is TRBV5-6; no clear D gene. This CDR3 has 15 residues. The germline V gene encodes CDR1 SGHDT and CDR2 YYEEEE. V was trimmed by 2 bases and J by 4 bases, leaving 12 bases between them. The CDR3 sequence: CASSLGHQSTGELFF. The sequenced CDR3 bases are TGTGCCAGCAGCTTAGGCCATCAGAGCACCGGGGAG.

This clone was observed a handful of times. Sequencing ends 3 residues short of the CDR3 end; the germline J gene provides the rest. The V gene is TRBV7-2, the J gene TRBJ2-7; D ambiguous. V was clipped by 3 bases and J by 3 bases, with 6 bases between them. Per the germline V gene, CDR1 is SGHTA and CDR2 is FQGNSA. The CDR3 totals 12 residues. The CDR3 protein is CASSFGRYEQYF. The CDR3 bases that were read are TGTGCCAGCAGCTTCGGTCGCTACGAG.

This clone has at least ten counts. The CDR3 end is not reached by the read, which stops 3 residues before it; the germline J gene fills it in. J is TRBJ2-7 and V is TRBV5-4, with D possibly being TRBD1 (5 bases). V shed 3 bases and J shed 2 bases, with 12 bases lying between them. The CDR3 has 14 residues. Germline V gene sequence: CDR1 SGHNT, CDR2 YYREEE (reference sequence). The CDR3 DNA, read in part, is TGTGCCAGCAGCTCCGATGAAGGGGCCTACGAG. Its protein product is CASSSDEGAYE. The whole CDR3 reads CASSSDEGAYEQYF.

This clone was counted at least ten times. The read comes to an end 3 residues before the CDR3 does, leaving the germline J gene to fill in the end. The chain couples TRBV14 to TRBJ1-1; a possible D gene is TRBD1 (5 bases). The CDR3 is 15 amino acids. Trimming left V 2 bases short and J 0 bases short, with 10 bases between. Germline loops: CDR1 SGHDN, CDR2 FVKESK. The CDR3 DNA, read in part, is TGTGCCAGCAGCCAACGACAGATCATGAACACTGAA. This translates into CASSQRQIMNTE. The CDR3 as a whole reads CASSQRQIMNTEAFF.

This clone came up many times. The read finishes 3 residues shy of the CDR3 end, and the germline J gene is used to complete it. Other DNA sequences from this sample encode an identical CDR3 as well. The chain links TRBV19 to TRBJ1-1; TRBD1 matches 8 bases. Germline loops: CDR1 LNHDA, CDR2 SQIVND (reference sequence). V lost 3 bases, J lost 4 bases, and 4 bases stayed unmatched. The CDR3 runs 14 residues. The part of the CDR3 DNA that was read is TGTGCCAGTAGTATCCAGGGGGCCGGCACTGAA. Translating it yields CASSIQGAGTE. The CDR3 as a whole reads CASSIQGAGTEAFF.

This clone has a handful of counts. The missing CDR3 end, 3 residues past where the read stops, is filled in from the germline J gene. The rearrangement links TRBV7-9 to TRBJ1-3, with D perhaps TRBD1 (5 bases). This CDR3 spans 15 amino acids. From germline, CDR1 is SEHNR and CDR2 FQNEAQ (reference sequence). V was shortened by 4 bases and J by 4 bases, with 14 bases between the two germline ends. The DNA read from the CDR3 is TGTGCCAGCAGCTCCGGGATGGGGCCGGGAAACACC. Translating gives CASSSGMGPGNT. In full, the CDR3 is CASSSGMGPGNTIYF. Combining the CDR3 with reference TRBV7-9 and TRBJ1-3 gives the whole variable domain DTGVSQNPRHKITKRGQNVTFRCDPISEHNRLYWYRQTLGQGPEFLTYFQNEAQLEKSRLLSDRFSAERPKGSFSTLEIQRTEQGDSAMYLCASSSGMGPGNTIYFGEGSWLTVV.

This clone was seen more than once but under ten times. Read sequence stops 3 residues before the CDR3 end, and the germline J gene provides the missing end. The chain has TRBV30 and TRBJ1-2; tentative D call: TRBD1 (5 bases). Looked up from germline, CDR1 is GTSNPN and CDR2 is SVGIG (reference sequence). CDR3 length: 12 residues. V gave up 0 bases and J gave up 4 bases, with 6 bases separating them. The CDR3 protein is CAWSVRAYGYTF. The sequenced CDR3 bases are TGTGCCTGGAGTGTCAGGGCCTATGGC.

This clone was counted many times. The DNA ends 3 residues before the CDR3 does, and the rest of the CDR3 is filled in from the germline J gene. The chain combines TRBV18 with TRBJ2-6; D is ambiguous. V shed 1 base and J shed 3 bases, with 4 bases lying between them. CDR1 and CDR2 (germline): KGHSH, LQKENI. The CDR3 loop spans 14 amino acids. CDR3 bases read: TGTGCCAGCTCACCACTTAGTGGGGCCAACGTC. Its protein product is CASSPLSGANV. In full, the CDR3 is CASSPLSGANVLTF.

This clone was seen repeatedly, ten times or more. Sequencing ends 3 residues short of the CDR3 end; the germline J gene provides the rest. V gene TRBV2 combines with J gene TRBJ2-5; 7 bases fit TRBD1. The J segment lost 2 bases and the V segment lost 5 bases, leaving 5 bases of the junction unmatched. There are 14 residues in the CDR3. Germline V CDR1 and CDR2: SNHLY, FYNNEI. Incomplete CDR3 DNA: TGTGCCAGCAGTCCCAAGGGACAGCAAGAGACC. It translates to CASSPKGQQET. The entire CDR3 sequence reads CASSPKGQQETQYF.